This T cell receptor (beta chain) was documented in a study of Graves' ophthalmopathy and Graves' hyperthyroidism. Whole-study context: If no ophthalmopathy appeared within 18 months of follow-up, hyperthyroidism was termed stable.

TCR beta CDR3 amplification used RNA transcripts. RT-PCR in the first round used HTBI primers; a second-round multiplex PCR followed. One entry per CDR3 protein results from TCRdb running MiXCR on the multiplex PCR reads. The table lists over a million distinct CDR3 sequences, about 36% of them singletons. This clonotype appeared a few times. V lost 4 bases, J lost 2 bases, and 0 bases stayed unmatched. The CDR3 is made up of 13 amino acids. Germline CDR1 SQVTM, CDR2 ANQGSEA. V usage is TRBV29-1 and J usage is TRBJ1-4, with TRBD1 matching over 8 bases. The sequence was obtained from an adult man with Graves' hyperthyroidism. The material sequenced was peripheral blood or thyroid tissue (not recorded which). This chain's CDR3 is CSVGTGTNEKLFF. DNA of the CDR3: TGCAGCGTTGGGACAGGGACTAATGAAAAACTGTTTTTT.